The source of this TCR beta chain is a study of blood T cell repertoires in COVID-19. Study-level information: Samples representing acute and convalescent COVID-19 were sourced from the United States, Italy and Spain. PBMCs, B-cell-depleted T cells, or T cells provided the cDNA or gDNA that made up the material.

In the original workflow: Reference gene primer amplification gave estimated nucleated cell counts. Assay: immunoSEQ multiplex PCR; the TCRdb copy retains only in-frame clones and omits some. The V and J calls and the clone size are those of that table, but D and trimming were determined from the DNA. The sample shows over 12,000 clones, approximately 86% of them seen only once. Trimming removed 9 bases from V and 5 bases from J, with 10 bases in between. The V gene's germline CDR1 is KGHDR and CDR2 SFDVKD. CDR3 length equals 12 residues. What was sequenced was peripheral blood. The chain recombines TRBV24-1 with TRBJ2-1; possibly TRBD2 for D (5 bases). The receptor was derived from a human donor in a cohort sampled during active COVID-19. The chain's CDR3 is CATSERNNEQFF. The CDR3 DNA reads TGTGCCACCTCCGAGCGGAACAATGAGCAGTTCTTC.